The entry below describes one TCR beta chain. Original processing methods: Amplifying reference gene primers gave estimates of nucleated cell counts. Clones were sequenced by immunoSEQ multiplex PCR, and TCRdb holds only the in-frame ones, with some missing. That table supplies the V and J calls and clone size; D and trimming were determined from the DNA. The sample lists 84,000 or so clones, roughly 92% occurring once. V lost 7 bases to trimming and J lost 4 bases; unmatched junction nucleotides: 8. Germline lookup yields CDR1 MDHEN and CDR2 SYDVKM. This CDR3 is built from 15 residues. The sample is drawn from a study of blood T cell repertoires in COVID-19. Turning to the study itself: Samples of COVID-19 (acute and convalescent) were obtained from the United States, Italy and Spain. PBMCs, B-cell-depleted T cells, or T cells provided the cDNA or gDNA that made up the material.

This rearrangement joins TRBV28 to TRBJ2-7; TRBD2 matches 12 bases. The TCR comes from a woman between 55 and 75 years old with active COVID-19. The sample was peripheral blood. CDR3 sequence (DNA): TGTGCCAGCAAGGGGGCTAGCGGGAGGGGGTACGAGCAGTACTTC. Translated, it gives CASKGASGRGYEQYF. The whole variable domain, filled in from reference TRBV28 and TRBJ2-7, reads DVKVTQSSRYLVKRTGEKVFLECVQDMDHENMFWYRQDPGLGLRLIYFSYDVKMKEKGDIPEGYSVSREKKERFSLILESASTNQTSMYLCASKGASGRGYEQYFGPGTRLTVT.